One sample yielded the 11 T cell receptor beta chains listed below, sequenced in a study of Ad26.COV2.S vaccination and SARS-CoV-2 variants. Sequenced by immunoSEQ multiplex PCR; TCRdb stores in-frame clones only, minus some. The sample holds about 370,000 clones, about 89% seen once. Treatment of the sample: over 15 received Ad26.COV2.S at low or high dose, single or two shots; a few received placebo; per-sample allocation not given. Samples analyzed were those drawn on day 63 after the first vaccine or placebo injection. Sequenced material: peripheral blood, taken in a trial of Ad26.COV2.S vaccine versus placebo. All receptors derive from a person between 18 and 59 years old who received the Ad26.COV2.S COVID-19 vaccine or a placebo.

The rearrangement links TRBV24-1 to TRBJ2-5; D perhaps matches TRBD2 (5 bases). Germline V gene lookup returns CDR1 KGHDR and CDR2 SFDVKD. This CDR3 contains 12 residues. Trimming pared 4 bases from V and 5 bases from J, leaving 7 bases between. DNA of the CDR3: TGTGCCACCAGTGACGGGGTGGAGACCCAGTACTTC. Amino acids: CATSDGVETQYF.

CDR3 sequence reads: CASSEVGLLAHEQYF. CDR3 bases: TGTGCCAGCAGTGAAGTGGGGTTGCTCGCCCACGAGCAGTACTTC. The gene calls are TRBV6-1 and TRBJ2-7; no clear D. V lost 1 base to trimming and J lost 5 bases, with 15 bases between them. This CDR3 is built from 15 residues. CDR1 is MNHNS and CDR2 is SASEGT in the germline V gene.

The chain recombines TRBV5-1 with TRBJ2-1; 9 bases map to TRBD1. Per germline, CDR1 SGHRS and CDR2 YFSETQ. The CDR3 loop spans 16 amino acids. Trimming at V came to 4 bases and at J to 4 bases, leaving 9 bases not matched to a gene. This chain's CDR3 is CASSAGQGRLYNEQFF. CDR3 DNA: TGCGCCAGCAGCGCCGGACAGGGGAGGTTGTACAATGAGCAGTTCTTC.

The V and J genes are TRBV5-4 and TRBJ2-1; TRBD2 matches at 7 bases. This CDR3 has 17 amino acids. Germline CDR1 is SGHNT and CDR2 is YYREEE (reference sequence). Trimming removed 4 bases from V and 2 bases from J; junction bases left unmatched: 12. DNA for the CDR3: TGTGCCAGCAGCCTGGGGCCCACTAGCGCCACCTACAATGAGCAGTTCTTC. This gives the protein CASSLGPTSATYNEQFF. Complete variable domain (other parts from reference TRBV5-4 and TRBJ2-1): ETGVTQSPTHLIKTRGQQVTLRCSSQSGHNTVSWYQQALGQGPQFIFQYYREEENGRGNFPPRFSGLQFPNYSSELNVNALELDDSALYLCASSLGPTSATYNEQFFGPGTRLTVL.

The chain is built from TRBV27 and TRBJ2-5; D gene uncertain. The V end lost 4 bases, the J end lost 2 bases, and 8 bases lay between the germline ends. The CDR3 totals 13 residues. CDR1 is MNHEY, CDR2 SMNVEV, per germline (reference sequence). The CDR3 nucleotides read TGTGCCAGCAGTTCGCAGACTCAAGAGACCCAGTACTTC. This encodes CASSSQTQETQYF.

The chain uses TRBV28 and TRBJ1-6, with 9 positions matching TRBD1. CDR3 length: 14 amino acids. J was trimmed by 11 bases and V by 7 bases; bases with no gene match: 9. From germline, CDR1 is MDHEN and CDR2 SYDVKM. Written as DNA, the CDR3 is TGTGCCAGCATTCCCGACGGGACAGGGACACCCCTCCACTTT. Its protein product is CASIPDGTGTPLHF.

V usage is TRBV27 and J usage is TRBJ1-4; 10 bases line up with TRBD1. Germline values: CDR1 MNHEY, CDR2 SMNVEV (reference sequence). The J segment lost 0 bases and the V segment lost 2 bases, leaving 6 bases of the junction unmatched. This CDR3 region has 18 residues. The CDR3 is CASSLRGTGVTTNEKLFF. In DNA form, the CDR3 reads TGTGCCAGCAGTTTAAGGGGGACAGGGGTTACAACTAATGAAAAACTGTTTTTT.

The V call is TRBV28, the J call TRBJ1-2, with 9 positions matching TRBD1. The CDR3 totals 15 residues. Losses at the gene ends were 5 bases for V and 2 bases for J; bases not matched to a gene: 6. Germline values: CDR1 MDHEN, CDR2 SYDVKM. The CDR3 DNA reads TGTGCCAGCAGTGTCCCCGGGACAGGGAACTATGGCTACACCTTC. Protein sequence: CASSVPGTGNYGYTF.

The gene calls are TRBV2 and TRBJ2-5; D possibly corresponds to TRBD2 (7 bases). V was trimmed by 4 bases and J by 1 base, leaving 10 bases between them. The CDR3 covers 14 residues. The germline CDR1 and CDR2 sequences are SNHLY and FYNNEI. The CDR3 loop is CASSGAGAQETQYF. As DNA, the CDR3 is TGTGCCAGCAGTGGGGCGGGGGCCCAAGAGACCCAGTACTTC.

V usage is TRBV9 and J usage is TRBJ2-5, with TRBD2 matching 11 bases. The germline gives CDR1 SGDLS, CDR2 YYNGEE. The CDR3 length is 16 residues. Trimming at V came to 2 bases and at J to 2 bases, leaving 5 bases not matched to a gene. CDR3 residues: CASSVSSGRSQETQYF. In DNA, the CDR3 is TGTGCCAGCAGCGTCTCTAGCGGGAGGTCACAAGAGACCCAGTACTTC.

This clone has just one count. V is TRBV24-1 and J is TRBJ2-2; 8 nucleotides agree with TRBD2. Germline V gene sequence: CDR1 KGHDR, CDR2 SFDVKD. CDR3 length: 15 residues. The J segment lost 3 bases and the V segment lost 5 bases, leaving 4 bases of the junction unmatched. CDR3 in DNA: TGTGCCACCAGTGTAGCGGGATACCACACCGGGGAGCTGTTTTTT. Translated, it gives CATSVAGYHTGELFF.